Below are 25 T cell receptor beta chains sequenced from a single sample in a study of CD8+ T cells in alopecia areata. Sequencing relied on a cDNA template that was reverse transcribed from extracted RNA. Profiling relied on immunoSEQ multiplex PCR, and the TCRdb table lists in-frame clones only, not all of them. This table has roughly 75,000 clones, under 75% appearing once. The specimen was CD8+ T cells sorted from blood, collected at week 0. These receptors came from a human donor with alopecia areata.

This clone was recorded a few times. The CDR3 region has the DNA TGTGCCAGCAGCAAGGACGTGTCTAGCTCCTACGAGCAGTACTTC. It codes for CASSKDVSSSYEQYF. The V and J genes are TRBV5-5 and TRBJ2-7, with unresolved D. V was pared by 4 bases and J by 0 bases, with 14 bases between. The CDR3 is 15 amino acids. CDR1 SGHKS and CDR2 YYEKEE come from the germline V gene (reference sequence).

This rearrangement joins TRBV18 to TRBJ2-6, with D possibly matching TRBD2 (6 bases). CDR1 is KGHSH, CDR2 LQKENI, per germline. The V gene lost 3 bases and the J gene lost 0 bases, with 12 bases spanning the gap. The CDR3 runs 17 residues. The CDR3 reads CASSPSPGVSGANVLTF. As DNA, the CDR3 is TGTGCCAGCTCACCCAGTCCGGGGGTCTCTGGGGCCAACGTCCTGACTTTC.

The chain carries TRBV9 and TRBJ2-7, with TRBD2 identical over 13 bases. The CDR3 is 18 residues long. Germline CDR1 SGDLS, CDR2 YYNGEE. V shed 3 bases, J shed 0 bases, and the junction held 9 bases outside the gene matches. The CDR3 reads CASSAGLAGVWDSYEQYF. CDR3 nucleotide sequence: TGTGCCAGCAGCGCCGGACTAGCGGGAGTGTGGGACTCCTACGAGCAGTACTTC.

The V and J genes are TRBV29-1 and TRBJ2-6; D is perhaps TRBD1 or TRBD2 (5 bases each). V lost 0 bases to trimming and J lost 0 bases, with 24 bases between them. This CDR3 is built from 21 residues. Germline V gene lookup returns CDR1 SQVTM and CDR2 ANQGSEA. This CDR3 is CSVEDWAPFREPSSGANVLTF. CDR3 DNA sequence: TGCAGCGTTGAAGATTGGGCCCCCTTCAGGGAGCCAAGCTCTGGGGCCAACGTCCTGACTTTC. The full variable domain, in which reference TRBV29-1 and TRBJ2-6 provide the parts outside the CDR3, is SAVISQKPSRDICQRGTSLTIQCQVDSQVTMMFWYRQQPGQSLTLIATANQGSEATYESGFVIDKFPISRPNLTFSTLTVSNMSPEDSSIYLCSVEDWAPFREPSSGANVLTFGAGSRLTVL.

This clone was seen more than once but under ten times. V is TRBV6-5 and J is TRBJ2-7, with TRBD1 identical over 8 bases. V lost 2 bases and J lost 6; bases outside the gene matches: 9. Germline V lookup: CDR1 MNHEY, CDR2 SVGAGI. The CDR3 length is 15 residues. CDR3 residues: CASSYRWTGSSEQYF. The CDR3, as DNA: TGTGCCAGCAGTTACAGGTGGACAGGGAGTAGCGAGCAGTACTTC.

This clone has only a few counts. This sequence joins TRBV9 and TRBJ2-5, with D perhaps assigned TRBD1 or TRBD2 (5 bases each). Per the germline V gene, CDR1 is SGDLS and CDR2 is YYNGEE. This CDR3 has 15 amino acids. Trimming stripped 0 bases from V and 1 base from J, with 10 bases between. The CDR3 sequence is CASSVGGNSQETQYF. The CDR3 nucleotides read TGTGCCAGCAGCGTAGGGGGGAATTCCCAAGAGACCCAGTACTTC.

The V call is TRBV5-1, the J call TRBJ2-7; 10 positions agree with TRBD1. Trimming at V came to 0 bases and at J to 2 bases, leaving 2 bases not matched to a gene. Looked up from germline, CDR1 is SGHRS and CDR2 is YFSETQ. This CDR3 comprises 15 residues. CDR3 in amino acids: CASSLAGQGAYEQYF. CDR3 coding DNA: TGCGCCAGCAGCTTGGCCGGACAGGGGGCCTACGAGCAGTACTTC.

V is TRBV30 and J is TRBJ1-2; D unclear. V lost 0 bases to trimming and J lost 3 bases, with 11 bases between them. In germline, CDR1 is GTSNPN, CDR2 SVGIG (reference sequence). This CDR3 region has 14 residues. The DNA for the CDR3 is TGTGCCTGGAGTGTACTGCGACTAGACTATGGCTACACCTTC. This codes for CAWSVLRLDYGYTF.

This clone is a singleton in its sample. This chain uses TRBV19 with TRBJ2-7, with a weak D call TRBD1 (5 bases). This CDR3 region has 14 residues. Germline V gene lookup returns CDR1 LNHDA and CDR2 SQIVND (reference sequence). V lost 3 bases and J lost 0, with 9 bases in between. CDR3 region: CASSMYTGSYEQYF. The CDR3 DNA reads as TGTGCCAGTAGTATGTACACAGGCTCCTACGAGCAGTACTTC.

The chain employs TRBV30 and TRBJ2-7, with 7 bases that match TRBD2. The germline V gene encodes CDR1 GTSNPN and CDR2 SVGIG (reference sequence). The CDR3 length is 14 residues. V lost 4 bases, J lost 2 bases, and 8 bases stayed unmatched. The CDR3 reads CAWNSASGPYEQYF. CDR3 coding DNA: TGTGCCTGGAACTCGGCTAGCGGACCCTACGAGCAGTACTTC.

The chain employs TRBV4-1 and TRBJ2-3, with D tentatively TRBD2 (7 bases). Trimming took 2 bases from V and 2 from J, leaving 17 bases between them. Germline V gives CDR1 MGHRA, CDR2 YSYEKL. The CDR3 has 17 amino acids. CDR3 sequence (DNA): TGCGCCAGCAGCCAAATTCCTACGGGGGGCCCCACAGATACGCAGTATTTT. This encodes CASSQIPTGGPTDTQYF.

This clone has only a few counts. The rearrangement uses TRBV30 and TRBJ1-1, with D possibly matching TRBD1 (5 bases). The CDR3 is 14 amino acids. Germline-derived CDR1 and CDR2 are GTSNPN and SVGIG (reference sequence). Trimming removed 0 bases at V and 4 bases at J, with 12 bases between. CDR3: CAWSVHSRGTEAFF. DNA for the CDR3: TGTGCCTGGAGTGTACACTCGAGGGGCACTGAAGCTTTCTTT.

V usage is TRBV27 and J usage is TRBJ2-5; 8 bases line up with TRBD1. There are 14 residues in the CDR3. J was trimmed by 5 bases and V by 7 bases; bases with no gene match: 9. Per germline, CDR1 MNHEY and CDR2 SMNVEV (reference sequence). The CDR3 spells CASTTRDRPETQYF. DNA for the CDR3: TGTGCCAGCACTACACGGGACAGGCCGGAGACCCAGTACTTC.

V usage is TRBV5-1 and J usage is TRBJ2-3; D perhaps matches TRBD1 (6 bases). The CDR3 totals 15 residues. Germline CDR1 and CDR2: SGHRS and YFSETQ. Trimming removed 6 bases at V and 2 bases at J, with 16 bases between. The CDR3 sequence: CASNRQAPLTDTQYF. CDR3 nucleotide sequence: TGCGCCAGCAACCGACAGGCACCCCTCACAGATACGCAGTATTTT.

V usage is TRBV5-6 and J usage is TRBJ1-5; TRBD1 aligns across 7 bases. CDR1 and CDR2 (germline): SGHDT, YYEEEE. This CDR3 has 16 amino acids. V lost 3 bases, J lost 1 base, and 7 bases stayed unmatched. CDR3 DNA: TGTGCCAGCAGCTCTTTGGGGGGACAGAGCAATCAGCCCCAGCATTTT. Protein: CASSSLGGQSNQPQHF.

This clone was recorded a few times. The V and J genes are TRBV28 and TRBJ2-1; D is unclear. The germline CDR1 and CDR2 sequences are MDHEN and SYDVKM. The CDR3 covers 13 residues. Between the trimmed V and J ends, which lost 6 bases and 6 bases, there was a span of 12 bases. CDR3 amino acids: CASRSQSRNEQFF. As DNA, the CDR3 is TGTGCCAGCAGATCCCAGTCCCGCAATGAGCAGTTCTTC.

V and J are TRBV7-8 and TRBJ1-5; a possible D gene is TRBD1 (6 bases). Deletions cut 6 bases from V and 3 bases from J, with 21 bases between. Germline CDR1 SGHVS, CDR2 FQNEAQ. The CDR3 totals 17 residues. The CDR3 region is CASSRGGMTGVNQPQHF. The CDR3 nucleotides are TGTGCCAGCAGTCGGGGGGGTATGACAGGCGTCAATCAGCCCCAGCATTTT.

V gene TRBV25-1 combines with J gene TRBJ2-2; 7 nucleotides match TRBD1. V shed 4 bases and J 4 bases; nucleotides not matched to a gene: 6. CDR3 length: 15 amino acids. CDR1 and CDR2 from the germline V gene are MGHDK and SYGVNS. The CDR3 sequence: CASSGTTGITGELFF. CDR3 DNA: TGTGCCAGCAGTGGAACGACAGGGATCACCGGGGAGCTGTTTTTT. The whole variable domain, remainder taken from reference TRBV25-1 and TRBJ2-2, is EADIYQTPRYLVIGTGKKITLECSQTMGHDKMYWYQQDPGMELHLIHYSYGVNSTEKGDLSSESTVSRIRTEHFPLTLESARPSHTSQYLCASSGTTGITGELFFGEGSRLTVL.

This chain joins TRBV27 and TRBJ2-3; D gene uncertain. V lost 3 bases and J 4 bases, leaving 11 bases between the germline ends. This CDR3 is 14 amino acids long. The germline CDR1 and CDR2 sequences are MNHEY and SMNVEV (reference sequence). The CDR3 protein is CASSFTSPSDTQYF. The CDR3 region has the DNA TGTGCCAGCAGTTTTACGTCGCCCTCAGATACGCAGTATTTT.

The V call is TRBV2, the J call TRBJ2-7; D is perhaps TRBD1 or TRBD2 (5 bases each). V was cut by 3 bases and J by 4 bases, with 10 bases left in between. The CDR3 spans 13 residues. Germline V gives CDR1 SNHLY, CDR2 FYNNEI. CDR3 in amino acids: CASSEAREYEQYF. Here the CDR3 DNA reads TGTGCCAGCAGTGAGGCCAGGGAGTACGAGCAGTACTTC.

The chain has TRBV28 and TRBJ2-1; 13 bases line up with TRBD2. The CDR3 sequence is 14 residues long. Germline assignment: CDR1 MDHEN and CDR2 SYDVKM. Trimming removed 8 bases from V and 8 bases from J; junction bases left unmatched: 6. CDR3 coding DNA: TGTGCCAGCCGGGGACTAGCGGGGAGGCATGAGCAGTTCTTC. It is translated as CASRGLAGRHEQFF.

The J gene is TRBJ1-1, the V gene TRBV4-1; TRBD1 matches at 8 bases. CDR3 length equals 14 residues. CDR1 and CDR2 (germline): MGHRA, YSYEKL. V lost 5 bases to trimming and J lost 5 bases; unmatched junction nucleotides: 7. The CDR3 protein is CASSAGTGQTEAFF. DNA for the CDR3: TGCGCCAGCAGCGCCGGGACAGGTCAAACTGAAGCTTTCTTT.

Only a few counts were recorded for this clone. It may be a read error: a sequence one base away is much more abundant. CDR3 bases: TGTGCCAGCAGCTCGGGGGCGGGAGAGGCCGGGGAGCTGTTTTTT. This sequence encodes CASSSGAGEAGELFF. The chain recombines TRBV5-5 with TRBJ2-2; D may be TRBD2 (7 bases). V gave up 3 bases and J gave up 6 bases, with 15 bases separating them. Germline V CDR1 and CDR2: SGHKS, YYEKEE (reference sequence). This CDR3 has 15 residues.

This clone came up a few times. The chain uses TRBV9 and TRBJ1-1, with D uncertain. Trimming left V 6 bases short and J 1 base short, with 10 bases between. The CDR3 runs to 13 residues. Germline CDR1 SGDLS, CDR2 YYNGEE. This CDR3 is CASTSDRNTEAFF. CDR3 bases: TGTGCCAGCACCAGCGATAGGAACACTGAAGCTTTCTTT.

This clone was seen only once. The chain carries TRBV7-3 and TRBJ2-1; 8 bases are shared with TRBD2. Per germline, CDR1 SGHTA and CDR2 FQGTGA. This CDR3 comprises 14 residues. After removal of 3 bases from V and 5 bases from J, the junction contained 3 bases not matched to a gene. CDR3 in amino acids: CASSFFSGDNEQFF. CDR3 coding DNA: TGTGCCAGCAGCTTCTTTAGCGGGGACAATGAGCAGTTCTTC.